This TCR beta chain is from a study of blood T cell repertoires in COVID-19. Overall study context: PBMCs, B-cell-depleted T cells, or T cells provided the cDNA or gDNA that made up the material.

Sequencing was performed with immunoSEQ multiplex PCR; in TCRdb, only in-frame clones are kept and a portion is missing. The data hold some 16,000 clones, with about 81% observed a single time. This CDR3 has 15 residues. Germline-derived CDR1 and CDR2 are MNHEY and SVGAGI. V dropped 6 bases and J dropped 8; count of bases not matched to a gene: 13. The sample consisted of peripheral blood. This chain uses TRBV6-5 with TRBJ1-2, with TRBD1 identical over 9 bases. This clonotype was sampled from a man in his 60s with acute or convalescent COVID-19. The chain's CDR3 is CASSDPGTGSVGYTF. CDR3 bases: TGTGCCAGCAGCGACCCCGGGACAGGGTCGGTAGGCTACACCTTC.